These 8 T cell receptor beta chains share one sample of origin, sequenced in a study of shared clonotypes between healthy human individuals. Clones were sequenced by immunoSEQ multiplex PCR, and TCRdb holds only the in-frame ones, with some missing. The data contain over a million clones, roughly 98.5% of them singletons. What was sequenced was naive CD4+ T cells sorted from blood. Subset specified: CD45RA+ positively selected. Every receptor here comes from a man aged 25-45 years in good health.

The rearrangement links TRBV28 to TRBJ2-7, with D tentatively TRBD1 (6 bases). This CDR3 region has 14 residues. V lost 7 bases, J lost 0 bases, and 13 bases lay in between. The germline gives CDR1 MDHEN, CDR2 SYDVKM. The CDR3 sequence is CASKGVQSSYEQYF. The CDR3 nucleotides are TGTGCCAGCAAGGGGGTGCAGAGCTCCTACGAGCAGTACTTC.

This chain joins TRBV27 and TRBJ1-2; 12 nucleotides agree with TRBD1. Germline V gene sequence: CDR1 MNHEY, CDR2 SMNVEV (reference sequence). The CDR3 length is 13 residues. V dropped 7 bases and J dropped 6; count of bases not matched to a gene: 3. The CDR3 nucleotides are TGTGCCAGCAAGGGGACAGGGGGCCATGGCTACACCTTC. It translates to CASKGTGGHGYTF.

V and J are TRBV28 and TRBJ1-3, with 7 positions matching TRBD1. The CDR3 spans 16 residues. V lost 1 base, J lost 4 bases, and 7 bases stayed unmatched. CDR1 is MDHEN and CDR2 is SYDVKM in the germline V gene. CDR3 nucleotides: TGTGCCAGCAGTTTATTTACAGGGGTGGACGGAAACACCATATATTTT. Its protein product is CASSLFTGVDGNTIYF.

V is TRBV27 and J is TRBJ1-1, with a weak D call TRBD1 (5 bases). Germline assignment: CDR1 MNHEY and CDR2 SMNVEV (reference sequence). The CDR3 contains 14 residues. The germline V and J ends were trimmed by 2 bases and 4 bases, with 11 bases remaining between them. This chain's CDR3 is CASSLVGGSTEAFF. In DNA form, the CDR3 reads TGTGCCAGCAGTTTAGTCGGGGGGAGCACTGAAGCTTTCTTT.

This clone appeared once. The chain is built from TRBV7-9 and TRBJ2-7, with D unclear. The CDR3 length is 11 residues. From germline, CDR1 is SEHNR and CDR2 FQNEAQ (reference sequence). V was cut by 5 bases and J by 7 bases, with 9 bases left in between. The CDR3 bases are TGTGCCAGCAGCCTAAGCCAAGAGCAGTACTTC. Its protein product is CASSLSQEQYF.

The chain recombines TRBV7-9 with TRBJ2-3; weak D call: TRBD2 (6 bases). Trimming stripped 0 bases from V and 5 bases from J, with 9 bases between. Germline V gives CDR1 SEHNR, CDR2 FQNEAQ (reference sequence). The CDR3 loop spans 14 amino acids. CDR3 coding DNA: TGTGCCAGCAGCTTAGCCGGGAGCCAAGATACGCAGTATTTT. Its protein product is CASSLAGSQDTQYF. The whole variable domain, filled in from reference TRBV7-9 and TRBJ2-3, reads DTGVSQNPRHKITKRGQNVTFRCDPISEHNRLYWYRQTLGQGPEFLTYFQNEAQLEKSRLLSDRFSAERPKGSFSTLEIQRTEQGDSAMYLCASSLAGSQDTQYFGPGTRLTVL.

V and J are TRBV4-1 and TRBJ2-3; D is ambiguous. Germline CDR1 is MGHRA and CDR2 is YSYEKL. The V gene lost 2 bases and the J gene lost 7 bases, with 4 bases spanning the gap. This CDR3 region has 11 residues. CDR3 in amino acids: CASSQSYTQYF. CDR3 sequence (DNA): TGCGCCAGCAGCCAATCATATACGCAGTATTTT.

This chain links TRBV15 with TRBJ1-3; no firm D call. Trimming pared 5 bases from V and 0 bases from J, leaving 14 bases between. CDR1 is LNHNV and CDR2 is YYDKDF in the germline V gene (reference sequence). The length of the CDR3 is 16 residues. CDR3 coding DNA: TGTGCCACCAGCGACCTCCGGGCCTCCTCTGGAAACACCATATATTTT. This sequence encodes CATSDLRASSGNTIYF.